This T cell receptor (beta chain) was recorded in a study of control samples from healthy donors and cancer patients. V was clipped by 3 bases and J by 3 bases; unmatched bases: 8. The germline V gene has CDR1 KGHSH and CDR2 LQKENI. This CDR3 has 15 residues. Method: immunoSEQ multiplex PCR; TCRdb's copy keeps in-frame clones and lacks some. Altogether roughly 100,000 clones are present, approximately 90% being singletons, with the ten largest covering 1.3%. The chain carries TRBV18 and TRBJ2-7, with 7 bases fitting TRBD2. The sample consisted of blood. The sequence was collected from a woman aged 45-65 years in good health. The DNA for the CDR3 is TGTGCCAGCTCACCGTGGGGGGACTACCGCTACGAGCAGTACTTC. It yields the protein CASSPWGDYRYEQYF.